This TCR beta chain was captured by sequencing in a study of CD8 T cells in ankylosing spondylitis. A note on this clonotype: Its antigen is not known. The germline gene is not matched at one end of the junction; a read error may be the cause.

This CDR3 spans 12 amino acids. Germline V gene sequence: CDR1 SNHLY, CDR2 FYNNEI. General observations from the study: Seemingly characteristic of ankylosing spondylitis blood was a TCR beta motif consisting of about 8 highly homologous variants. Enrichment of disease-linked clones was reportedly significant in matched ankylosing spondylitis synovial fluid.

Library preparation for TCR beta used quantitative 5'-RACE with molecular barcodes. MiXCR, run by TCRdb on the 5' RACE reads, gives a single entry per CDR3 protein. The sample has a few hundred thousand distinct CDR3 sequences; around 7.6% are singletons. V and J are TRBV2 and TRBJ2-3; D assignment may be TRBD1 or TRBD2 (5 bases each). Input material: blood, either unsorted or a sorted T cell fraction (not recorded which). The TCR originated in a male donor with ankylosing spondylitis. The CDR3 bases are TGTGCCAGCAGCGAAGACGGGACCGGGCGTCATTTT. It codes for CASSEDGTGRHF.